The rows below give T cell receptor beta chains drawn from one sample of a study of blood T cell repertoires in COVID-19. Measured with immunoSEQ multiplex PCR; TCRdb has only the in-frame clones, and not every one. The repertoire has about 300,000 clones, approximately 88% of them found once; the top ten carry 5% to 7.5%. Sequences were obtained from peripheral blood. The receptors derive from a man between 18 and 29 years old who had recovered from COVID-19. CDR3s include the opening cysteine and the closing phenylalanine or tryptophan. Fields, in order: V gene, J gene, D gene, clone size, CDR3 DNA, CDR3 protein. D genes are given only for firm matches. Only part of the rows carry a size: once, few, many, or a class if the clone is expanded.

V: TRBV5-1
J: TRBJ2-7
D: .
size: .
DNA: TGCGTCAGCAGCTTGGTTGCTGTGAGTCCCTCCTACGAGCAGTACTTC
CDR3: CVSSLVAVSPSYEQYF

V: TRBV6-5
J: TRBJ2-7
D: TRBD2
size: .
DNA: TGTGCCAGCAGTTACCCGGGACTAGCGGGAAAGTACGAGCAGTACTTC
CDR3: CASSYPGLAGKYEQYF

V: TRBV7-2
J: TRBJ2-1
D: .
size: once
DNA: TGTGCCAGCAGCTTAGATAGAGGGATTGAGCAGTTCTTC
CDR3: CASSLDRGIEQFF

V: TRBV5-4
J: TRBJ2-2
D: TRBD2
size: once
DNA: TGTGCCAGCAGCTTCGAGGGAGGGCCCCGGGAGCTGTTTTTT
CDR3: CASSFEGGPRELFF

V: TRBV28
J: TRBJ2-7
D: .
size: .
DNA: TGTGCCAGCAGTTTGGCGACTAGTCGCTCCTACGAGCAGTACTTC
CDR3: CASSLATSRSYEQYF

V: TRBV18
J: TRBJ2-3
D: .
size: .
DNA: TGTGCCAGCTCTACGTCGGAGGCAGATACGCAGTATTTT
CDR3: CASSTSEADTQYF

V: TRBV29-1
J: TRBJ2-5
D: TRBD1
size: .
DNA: TGCAGCGTTACAACAGGGGGCGATGTCCAAGAGACCCAGTACTTC
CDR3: CSVTTGGDVQETQYF

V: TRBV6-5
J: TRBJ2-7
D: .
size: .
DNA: TGTGCCAGCAGTTACTCGCAAGGGGGTGCCTACGAGCAGTACTTC
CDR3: CASSYSQGGAYEQYF

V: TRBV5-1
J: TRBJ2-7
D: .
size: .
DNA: TGCGCCAGCCCCGCATCCTTGGGGACATCCCTCTACGAGCAGTACTTC
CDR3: CASPASLGTSLYEQYF

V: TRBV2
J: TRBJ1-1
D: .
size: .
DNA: TGTGCCAGGGAAGCGGGGGCTTTGGCAGCTTTCTTT
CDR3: CAREAGALAAFF

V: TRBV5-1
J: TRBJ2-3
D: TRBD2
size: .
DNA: TGCGCCAGCAGCCCCGGGACTAGCGGAAGCTTAGATACGCAGTATTTT
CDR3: CASSPGTSGSLDTQYF